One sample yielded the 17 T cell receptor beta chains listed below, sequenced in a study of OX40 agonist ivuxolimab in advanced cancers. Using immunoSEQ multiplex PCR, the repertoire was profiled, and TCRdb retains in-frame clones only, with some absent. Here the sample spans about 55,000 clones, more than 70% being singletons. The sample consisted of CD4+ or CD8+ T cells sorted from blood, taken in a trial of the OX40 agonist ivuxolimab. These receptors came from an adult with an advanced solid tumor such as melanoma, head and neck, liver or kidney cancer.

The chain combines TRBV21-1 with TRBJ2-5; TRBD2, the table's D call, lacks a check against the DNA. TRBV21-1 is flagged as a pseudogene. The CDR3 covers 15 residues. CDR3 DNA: TGTGCCAGCAGCAAAGAGGGCCGGAGGGGAGAGACCCAGTACTTC. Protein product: CASSKEGRRGETQYF.

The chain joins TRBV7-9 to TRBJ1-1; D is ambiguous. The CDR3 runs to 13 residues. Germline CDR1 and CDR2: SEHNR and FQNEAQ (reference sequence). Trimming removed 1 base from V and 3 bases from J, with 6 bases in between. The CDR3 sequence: CASSLEVDTEAFF. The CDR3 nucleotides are TGTGCCAGCAGCTTAGAGGTGGACACTGAAGCTTTCTTT.

CDR3 nucleotide sequence: TGTGCTTCGGGGAGGAACAATCAGCCCCAGCATTTT. Translation: CASGRNNQPQHF. V gene TRBV30 combines with J gene TRBJ1-5; no clear D gene. There are 12 residues in the CDR3. Germline-derived CDR1 and CDR2 are GTSNPN and SVGIG (reference sequence).

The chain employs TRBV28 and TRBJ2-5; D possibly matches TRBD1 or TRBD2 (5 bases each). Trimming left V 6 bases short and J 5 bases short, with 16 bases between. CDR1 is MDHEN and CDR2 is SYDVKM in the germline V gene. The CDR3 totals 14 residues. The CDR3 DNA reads TGTGCCAGCAGCCCGGGACCCCAAGGGGAGACCCAGTACTTC. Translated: CASSPGPQGETQYF.

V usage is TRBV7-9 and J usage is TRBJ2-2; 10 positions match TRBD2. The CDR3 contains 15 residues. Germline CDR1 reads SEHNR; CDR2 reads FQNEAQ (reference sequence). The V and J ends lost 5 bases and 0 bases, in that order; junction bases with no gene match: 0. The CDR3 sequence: CASSTSGTNTGELFF. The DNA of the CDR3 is TGTGCCAGCAGCACTAGCGGGACGAACACCGGGGAGCTGTTTTTT.

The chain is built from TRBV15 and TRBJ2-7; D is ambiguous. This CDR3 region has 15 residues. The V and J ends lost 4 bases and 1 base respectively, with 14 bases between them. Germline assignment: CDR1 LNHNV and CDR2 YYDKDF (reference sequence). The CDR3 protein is CATSKEDVGSYEQYF. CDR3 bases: TGTGCCACCAGCAAAGAAGACGTTGGGTCCTACGAGCAGTACTTC.

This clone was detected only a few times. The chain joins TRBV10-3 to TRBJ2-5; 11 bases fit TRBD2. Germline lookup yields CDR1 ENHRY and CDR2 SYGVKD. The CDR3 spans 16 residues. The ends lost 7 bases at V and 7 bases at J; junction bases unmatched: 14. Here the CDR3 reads CAITEGGLAERGTQYF. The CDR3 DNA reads TGTGCCATCACCGAGGGGGGACTAGCGGAAAGGGGGACCCAGTACTTC.

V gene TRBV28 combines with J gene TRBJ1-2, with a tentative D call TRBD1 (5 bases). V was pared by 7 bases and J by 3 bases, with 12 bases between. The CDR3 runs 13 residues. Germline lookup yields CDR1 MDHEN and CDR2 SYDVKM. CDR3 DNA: TGTGCCAGCACCGGGGGGGACTACTATGGCTACACCTTC. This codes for CASTGGDYYGYTF.

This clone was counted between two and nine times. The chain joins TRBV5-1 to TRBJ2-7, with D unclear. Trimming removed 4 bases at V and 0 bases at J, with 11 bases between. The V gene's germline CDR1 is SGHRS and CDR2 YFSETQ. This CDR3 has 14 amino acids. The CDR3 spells CASSPVANSYEQYF. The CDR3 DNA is TGCGCCAGCAGCCCCGTCGCTAACTCCTACGAGCAGTACTTC.

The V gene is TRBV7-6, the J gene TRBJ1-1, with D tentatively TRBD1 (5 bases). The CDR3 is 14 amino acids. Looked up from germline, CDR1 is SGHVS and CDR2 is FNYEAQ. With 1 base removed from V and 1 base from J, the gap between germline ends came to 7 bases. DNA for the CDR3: TGTGCCAGCAGCTTAGATAGGGGGAACACTGAAGCTTTCTTT. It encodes CASSLDRGNTEAFF.

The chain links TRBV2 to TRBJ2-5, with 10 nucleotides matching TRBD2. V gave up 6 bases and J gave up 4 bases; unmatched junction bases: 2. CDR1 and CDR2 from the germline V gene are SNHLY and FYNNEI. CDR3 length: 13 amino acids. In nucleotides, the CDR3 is TGTGCCAGCAGGTGGACTAGCGGAGAGACCCAGTACTTC. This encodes CASRWTSGETQYF.

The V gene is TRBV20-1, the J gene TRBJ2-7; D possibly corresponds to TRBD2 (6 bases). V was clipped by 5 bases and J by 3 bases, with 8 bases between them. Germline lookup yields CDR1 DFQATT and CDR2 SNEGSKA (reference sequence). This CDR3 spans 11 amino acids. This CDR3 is CSAGGNYEQYF. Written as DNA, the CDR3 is TGCAGTGCTGGGGGGAACTACGAGCAGTACTTC.

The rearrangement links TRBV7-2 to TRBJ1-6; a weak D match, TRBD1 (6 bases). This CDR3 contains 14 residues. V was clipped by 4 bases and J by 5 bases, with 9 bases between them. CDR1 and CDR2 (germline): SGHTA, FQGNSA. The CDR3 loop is CASSSRDNNSPLHF. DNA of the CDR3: TGTGCCAGCAGCTCCCGGGACAATAATTCACCCCTCCACTTT.

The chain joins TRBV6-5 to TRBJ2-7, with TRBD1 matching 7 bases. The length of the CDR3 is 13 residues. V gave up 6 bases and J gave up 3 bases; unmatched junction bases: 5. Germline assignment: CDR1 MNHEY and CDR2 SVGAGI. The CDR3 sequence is CASRGQVSYEQYF. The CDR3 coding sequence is TGTGCCAGCAGAGGACAGGTTAGCTACGAGCAGTACTTC.

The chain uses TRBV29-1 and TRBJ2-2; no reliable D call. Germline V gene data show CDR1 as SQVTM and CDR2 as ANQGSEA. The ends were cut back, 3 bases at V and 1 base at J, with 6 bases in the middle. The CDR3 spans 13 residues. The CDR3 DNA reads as TGCAGCGTTGATTCTGGGAACACCGGGGAGCTGTTTTTT. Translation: CSVDSGNTGELFF.

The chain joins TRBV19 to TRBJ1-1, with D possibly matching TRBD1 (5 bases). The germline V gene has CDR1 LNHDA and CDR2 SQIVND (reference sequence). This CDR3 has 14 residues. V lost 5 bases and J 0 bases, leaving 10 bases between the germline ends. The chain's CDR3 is CASSSSTVNTEAFF. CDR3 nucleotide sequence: TGTGCCAGTAGTTCTTCGACAGTGAACACTGAAGCTTTCTTT.

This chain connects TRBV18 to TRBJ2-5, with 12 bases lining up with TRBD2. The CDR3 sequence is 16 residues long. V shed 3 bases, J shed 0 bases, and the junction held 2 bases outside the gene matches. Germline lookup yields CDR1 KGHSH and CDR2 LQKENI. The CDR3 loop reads CASSPLAGGDQETQYF. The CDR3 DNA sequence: TGTGCCAGCTCACCCCTAGCGGGAGGGGACCAAGAGACCCAGTACTTC.